A selection of T cell receptor beta chains follows, all from one sample in a study of T cell repertoires in cytomegalovirus infection. TCRdb used MiXCR to reprocess the reads, holding one entry per CDR3 protein. This sample has approximately 600,000 distinct CDR3 sequences, with just under 40% found just once. The antigens these receptors bind are not known. The sample consisted of cultured PBMCs, taken from culture after CMV antigen stimulation. The receptors come from a human donor in good health (CMV status not recorded). Some clones in this sample may be carry-over from other donors' samples. CDR3s include the opening cysteine and the closing phenylalanine or tryptophan. The D gene is left open where the match is weak. The size entry is marked missing in some rows and otherwise reads once, few, many or a size class.

d_call	v_call	clone_size	j_call	cdr3_aa	cdr3_nt
-	TRBV7-8	-	TRBJ1-5	CASSLAGRVNQPQHF	TGTGCCAGCAGCTTAGCGGGGCGGGTCAATCAGCCCCAGCATTTT
TRBD1	TRBV5-4	-	TRBJ2-7	CASSSGTEPYEQYF	TGTGCCAGCAGCTCCGGGACAGAGCCCTACGAGCAGTACTTC
TRBD2	TRBV7-8	-	TRBJ2-2	CASRRSGRARGTGELFF	TGTGCCAGCAGAAGGAGCGGGAGGGCTCGGGGCACCGGGGAGCTGTTTTTT
-	TRBV7-9	-	TRBJ2-7	CASSPRPERSYEQYF	TGTGCCAGCAGCCCCAGGCCCGAGAGATCCTACGAGCAGTACTTC
-	TRBV5-3	-	TRBJ2-2	CASSPPGRGGELFF	TGTGCCAGCAGCCCACCGGGCCGAGGCGGGGAGCTGTTTTTT
-	TRBV28	few	TRBJ1-4	CASSTRRPGEKLFF	TGTGCCAGCAGCACCAGGAGACCAGGTGAAAAACTGTTTTTT
TRBD2	TRBV29-1	few	TRBJ2-1	CSALLSGGAAEQFF	TGCAGCGCCCTCCTTAGCGGGGGGGCCGCTGAGCAGTTCTTC
-	TRBV7-4	-	TRBJ1-2	CASARGVNYGYTF	TGTGCCAGCGCAAGGGGGGTGAACTATGGCTACACCTTC
TRBD1	TRBV7-9	once	TRBJ2-4	CASTTGTGFGNIQYF	TGTGCCAGCACCACCGGGACAGGGTTTGGTAACATTCAGTACTTC
-	TRBV19	-	TRBJ1-2	CASSIGGHGYTF	TGTGCCAGTAGTATAGGAGGGCACGGCTACACCTTC
-	TRBV7-2	-	TRBJ1-5	CASSLEAPQGQASQPQHF	TGTGCCAGCAGCTTAGAGGCTCCTCAGGGTCAGGCCTCTCAGCCCCAGCATTTT
TRBD1	TRBV4-3	-	TRBJ1-1	CASSQDSRGRGTEAFF	TGCGCCAGCAGCCAAGATAGTAGGGGGCGCGGCACTGAAGCTTTCTTT
-	TRBV5-6	-	TRBJ2-6	CASSLGQAVAGANVLTF	TGTGCCAGCAGCTTGGGACAGGCTGTAGCTGGGGCCAACGTCCTGACTTTC
TRBD1	TRBV5-1	few	TRBJ1-6	CASSLGTGDYLDNSPLHF	TGCGCCAGCAGCTTAGGGACAGGGGATTACCTGGATAATTCACCCCTCCACTTT
TRBD2	TRBV6-6	-	TRBJ2-1	CASSLAGGREQFF	TGTGCCAGCAGTCTAGCGGGGGGGCGGGAGCAGTTCTTC
TRBD1	TRBV7-8	few	TRBJ2-7	CASSLGTQGVEQYF	TGTGCCAGCAGCTTAGGGACACAGGGGGTCGAGCAGTACTTC
TRBD2	TRBV11-2	-	TRBJ2-1	CASSSQLLAVNEQFF	TGTGCCAGCAGCTCCCAGCTCCTAGCGGTGAATGAGCAGTTCTTC